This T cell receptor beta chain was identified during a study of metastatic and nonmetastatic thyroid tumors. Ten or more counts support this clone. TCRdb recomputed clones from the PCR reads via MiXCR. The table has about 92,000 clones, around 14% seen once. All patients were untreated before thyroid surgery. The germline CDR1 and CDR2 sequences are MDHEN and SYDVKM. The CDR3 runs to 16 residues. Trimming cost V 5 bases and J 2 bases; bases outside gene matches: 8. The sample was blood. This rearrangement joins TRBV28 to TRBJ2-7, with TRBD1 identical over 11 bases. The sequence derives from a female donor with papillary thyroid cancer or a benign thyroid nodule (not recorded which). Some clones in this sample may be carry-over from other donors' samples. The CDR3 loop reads CASSLSGTGGTYEQYF. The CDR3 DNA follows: TGTGCCAGCAGTCTTTCCGGGACAGGGGGGACCTACGAGCAGTACTTC. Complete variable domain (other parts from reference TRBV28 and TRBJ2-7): DVKVTQSSRYLVKRTGEKVFLECVQDMDHENMFWYRQDPGLGLRLIYFSYDVKMKEKGDIPEGYSVSREKKERFSLILESASTNQTSMYLCASSLSGTGGTYEQYFGPGTRLTVT.